This TCR beta chain was identified in a study of T cell responses to AZD1222 COVID-19 vaccine. Whole-study findings and limits: CD4 TCRs associated with vaccination spanned spike, dominating at 160-218 and 743-854.

A note on this clone: Its antigen is still unknown.

The repertoire was sequenced with immunoSEQ multiplex PCR; TCRdb's copy has only in-frame clones and lacks some. The sample lists 25,000 or so clones, about 90% occurring once. The sequence was obtained from an adult who received the AZD1222 COVID-19 vaccine. Specimen: peripheral blood, collected 28 days after the second AZD1222 dose.

In DNA, the CDR3 is TGCAGTGCTAGTATGCAGGGCGAGACCCAGTACTTC. Translated: CSASMQGETQYF. The chain combines TRBV20-1 with TRBJ2-5, with D possibly TRBD1 on 5 matching bases. Germline CDR1 and CDR2: DFQATT and SNEGSKA (reference sequence). The CDR3 sequence is 12 residues long. Trimming took off 3 bases at V and 5 bases at J, with 10 bases between the two ends.